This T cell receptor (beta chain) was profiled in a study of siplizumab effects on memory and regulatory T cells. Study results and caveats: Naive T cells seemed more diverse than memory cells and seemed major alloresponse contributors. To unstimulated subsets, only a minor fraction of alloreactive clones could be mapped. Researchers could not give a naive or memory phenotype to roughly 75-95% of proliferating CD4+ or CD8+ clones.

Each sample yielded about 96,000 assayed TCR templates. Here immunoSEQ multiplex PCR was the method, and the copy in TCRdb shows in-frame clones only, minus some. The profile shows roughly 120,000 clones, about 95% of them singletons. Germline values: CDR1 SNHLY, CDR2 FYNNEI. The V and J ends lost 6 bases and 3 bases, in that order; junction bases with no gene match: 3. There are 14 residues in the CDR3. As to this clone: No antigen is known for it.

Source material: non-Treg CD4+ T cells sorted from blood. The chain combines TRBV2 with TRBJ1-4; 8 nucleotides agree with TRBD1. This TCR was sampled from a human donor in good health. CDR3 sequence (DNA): TGTGCCAGCAGCGTACAGGGGGCTAATGAAAAACTGTTTTTT. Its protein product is CASSVQGANEKLFF.